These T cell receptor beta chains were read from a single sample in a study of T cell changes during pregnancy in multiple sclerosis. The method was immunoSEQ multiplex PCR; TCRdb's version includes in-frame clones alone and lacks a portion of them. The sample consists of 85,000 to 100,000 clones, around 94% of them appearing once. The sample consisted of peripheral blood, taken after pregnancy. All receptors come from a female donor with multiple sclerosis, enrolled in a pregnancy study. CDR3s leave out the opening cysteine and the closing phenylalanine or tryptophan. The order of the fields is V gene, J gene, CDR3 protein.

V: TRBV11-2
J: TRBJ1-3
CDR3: ASNSLAGSPGHH

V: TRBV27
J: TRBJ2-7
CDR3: ASSLFPELAGVSEQY

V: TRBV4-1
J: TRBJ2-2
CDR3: ASSWPTPGQGITGELF

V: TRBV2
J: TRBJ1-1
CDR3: ASSDWDTNTEAF

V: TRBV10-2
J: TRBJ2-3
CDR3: ATVGTSRVDTQY

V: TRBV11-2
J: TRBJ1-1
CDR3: ASSLRGRPTEAF

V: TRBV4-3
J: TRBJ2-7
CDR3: ASSQQDRRSSYEQY

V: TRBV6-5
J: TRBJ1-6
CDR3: ASSQNRDYNSPLH

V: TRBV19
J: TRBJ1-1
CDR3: ASSYTGQVGHTEAF

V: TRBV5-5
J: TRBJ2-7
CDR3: ASSLASGLTPYEQY